This T cell receptor (beta chain) emerged from a study of T-cell reconstitution after alpha-beta-depleted transplantation in children. In germline, CDR1 is DFQATT, CDR2 SNEGSKA (reference sequence). V gave up 6 bases and J gave up 3 bases; unmatched junction bases: 11. The CDR3 totals 14 residues. It was with unique molecular identifiers that the TCRbeta library was prepared. One entry per CDR3 protein results from TCRdb running MiXCR on the PCR reads. This table has hundreds of thousands of distinct CDR3 sequences, over 10% appearing once. Study-wide findings and caveats: Diversity and T-cell counts at one year after transplant derived mostly from new T cells.

Comment on this clonotype: Its antigen remains unknown.

The source of this sequence is a girl between 2 and 10 years old with congenital amegakaryocytic thrombocytopenia, due to receive a stem cell transplant. This sequence joins TRBV20-1 and TRBJ2-7; the match to TRBD2 covers 7 bases. This material consisted of PBMCs, taken before TCRalphabeta/CD19-depleted stem cell transplant. CDR3 bases: TGCAGTGCGACCAGACGCCCGGGGGGCTACGAGCAGTACTTC. This sequence encodes CSATRRPGGYEQYF.